The 13 T cell receptor beta chains listed next were all sequenced from one sample in a study of blood T cell dynamics during melanoma immunotherapy. Libraries were prepared by immunoSEQ multiplex PCR; TCRdb keeps only in-frame clonotypes and omits some of them. The repertoire includes about 6,000 clones, 80% of them detected once, and around 35% sits in the top ten. The time point was: week 3, after first cycle of checkpoint inhibitor. The source was blood, collected from a patient treated with checkpoint blockade. The receptors here all came from a human donor with melanoma.

This chain uses TRBV7-9 with TRBJ2-4; possibly TRBD2 for D (6 bases). Germline V gene lookup returns CDR1 SEHNR and CDR2 FQNEAQ (reference sequence). With 5 bases removed from V and 10 bases from J, the gap between germline ends came to 21 bases. This CDR3 region has 15 residues. CDR3 protein: CASSPERGPRGIQYF. For the CDR3, the DNA is TGTGCCAGCAGCCCCGAGAGGGGTCCCCGGGGGATTCAGTACTTC.

The genes are TRBV11-2 and TRBJ2-5; 13 nucleotides match TRBD2. The ends lost 4 bases at V and 5 bases at J; junction bases unmatched: 10. The V gene's germline CDR1 is SGHAT and CDR2 FQNNGV. The CDR3 has 17 residues. The CDR3 spells CASSSWTSGRGEETQYF. DNA for the CDR3: TGTGCCAGCAGCTCCTGGACTAGCGGGAGAGGGGAGGAGACCCAGTACTTC.

The CDR3 nucleotides read TGTGCCAGCAGTCCCAGGGCAAATTCACCCCTCCACTTT. As protein: CASSPRANSPLHF. The gene calls are TRBV6-1 and TRBJ1-6, with D possibly TRBD1 on 5 matching bases. V shed 5 bases and J shed 7 bases, with 9 bases lying between them. The CDR3 is 13 residues long. Germline-derived CDR1 and CDR2 are MNHNS and SASEGT.

This sequence joins TRBV5-1 and TRBJ1-2, with a possible D match to TRBD1 (6 bases). V was trimmed by 2 bases and J by 2 bases, leaving 19 bases between them. This CDR3 is built from 17 residues. In germline, CDR1 is SGHRS, CDR2 YFSETQ. CDR3 protein: CASSFQVPGESNYGYTF. The CDR3 bases are TGCGCCAGCAGCTTTCAGGTCCCAGGGGAATCCAACTATGGCTACACCTTC.

This chain connects TRBV6-1 to TRBJ1-5; D call uncertain. V lost 10 bases and J 4 bases, leaving 8 bases between the germline ends. The CDR3 contains 11 residues. CDR1 and CDR2 from the germline V gene are MNHNS and SASEGT. The CDR3 coding sequence is TGTGCCAACGGCCAAAATCAGCCCCAGCATTTT. Amino acids: CANGQNQPQHF.

The CDR3 DNA sequence: TGTGCCAGCAGCTTGTACAATGAGCAGTTCTTC. Translation: CASSLYNEQFF. V usage is TRBV5-8 and J usage is TRBJ2-1; D unclear. Germline V lookup: CDR1 SGHTS, CDR2 YDEGEE. There are 11 residues in the CDR3. The germline V and J ends were trimmed by 1 base and 4 bases, with 0 bases remaining between them.

This clone was detected once. The rearrangement links TRBV11-2 to TRBJ1-3, with D possibly matching TRBD1 (5 bases). This CDR3 comprises 14 residues. Germline V gene lookup returns CDR1 SGHAT and CDR2 FQNNGV. V was pared by 5 bases and J by 4 bases, with 12 bases between. The CDR3 region is CASSPVGVGNTIYF. The CDR3 nucleotides are TGTGCCAGCAGCCCCGTGGGGGTCGGAAACACCATATATTTT.

The chain couples TRBV7-5 to TRBJ2-7; TRBD1 is the table's D call, not checked against the DNA. TRBV7-5 corresponds to a pseudogene. The CDR3 is 15 residues long. CDR3 coding DNA: TGTGCCAGCAGCTCTCCCGGGACAGGGTGGTACGAGCAGTACTTC. It specifies CASSSPGTGWYEQYF.

J is TRBJ2-3 and V is TRBV7-6; D not certain. Germline V gives CDR1 SGHVS, CDR2 FNYEAQ. V was clipped by 3 bases and J by 2 bases, with 0 bases between them. The CDR3 spans 11 residues. The CDR3 protein is CASSFTDTQYF. DNA of the CDR3: TGTGCCAGCAGCTTCACAGATACGCAGTATTTT. The full variable domain, its missing parts supplied by reference TRBV7-6 and TRBJ2-3, is GAGVSQSPRYKVTKRGQDVALRCDPISGHVSLYWYRQALGQGPEFLTYFNYEAQQDKSGLPNDRFSAERPEGSISTLTIQRTEQRDSAMYRCASSFTDTQYFGPGTRLTVL.

The chain is built from TRBV6-1 and TRBJ1-3; D possibly corresponds to TRBD1 (6 bases). V shed 10 bases and J shed 0 bases, with 13 bases lying between them. This CDR3 is 14 amino acids long. Per germline, CDR1 MNHNS and CDR2 SASEGT. For the CDR3, the DNA is TGTGCCATCAGCCCGGACAGCTCTGGAAACACCATATATTTT. Its protein is CAISPDSSGNTIYF.

This chain uses TRBV7-6 with TRBJ2-7, with D possibly matching TRBD2 (5 bases). Germline CDR1 is SGHVS and CDR2 is FNYEAQ. The CDR3 totals 16 residues. The V end lost 5 bases, the J end lost 0 bases, and 17 bases lay between the germline ends. As DNA, the CDR3 is TGTGCCAGCAGCCCAGTAATTGTGGGGAGCTCCTACGAGCAGTACTTC. This sequence encodes CASSPVIVGSSYEQYF. The variable domain in full, with the rest retrieved from reference TRBV7-6 and TRBJ2-7, is GAGVSQSPRYKVTKRGQDVALRCDPISGHVSLYWYRQALGQGPEFLTYFNYEAQQDKSGLPNDRFSAERPEGSISTLTIQRTEQRDSAMYRCASSPVIVGSSYEQYFGPGTRLTVT.

The genes are TRBV7-9 and TRBJ1-1; D ambiguous. This CDR3 region has 13 residues. Germline CDR1 is SEHNR and CDR2 is FQNEAQ (reference sequence). V lost 1 base, J lost 1 base, and 4 bases lay in between. The CDR3 spells CASSLGANTEAFF. The DNA for the CDR3 is TGTGCCAGCAGCTTAGGAGCGAACACTGAAGCTTTCTTT.

The V gene is TRBV5-1, the J gene TRBJ2-3, with a weak D call TRBD1 (5 bases). CDR1 is SGHRS and CDR2 is YFSETQ in the germline V gene. V lost 0 bases and J lost 1, with 6 bases in between. The CDR3 totals 14 residues. CDR3: CASSLGRGTDTQYF. For the CDR3, the DNA is TGCGCCAGCAGCTTGGGCAGGGGCACAGATACGCAGTATTTT.